This TCR beta chain was captured by sequencing in a study of early T cells in non-severe SARS-CoV-2 infection. Study results and caveats: VDJdb matching, biased toward anti-spike CD8 responses, missed private and CD4 specificities.

CDR1 is SGHTA, CDR2 FQGNSA, per germline. V dropped 5 bases and J dropped 4; count of bases not matched to a gene: 8. The CDR3 length is 15 residues. Worth noting for this clonotype: Its cognate antigen is unknown.

The TCR library protocol was used to attach unique molecular identifiers. These identifiers were attached to individual cDNA molecules. TCRdb ran MiXCR on the 5' RACE reads and lists one entry per CDR3 protein. The sample lists approximately 69,000 distinct CDR3 sequences; around 12% were seen once. This TCR was sampled from an adult who was a healthcare worker with PCR-confirmed SARS-CoV-2 infection or an uninfected control (not recorded which). The starting material was whole blood, obtained at baseline. The gene calls are TRBV7-2 and TRBJ2-3; 8 nucleotides match TRBD2. The CDR3 here is CASSIRTSRSDTQYF. The DNA of the CDR3 is TGTGCCAGCAGCATAAGGACTAGCCGGTCAGATACGCAGTATTTT. Full variable domain (remainder filled in from reference TRBV7-2 and TRBJ2-3): GAGVSQSPSNKVTEKGKDVELRCDPISGHTALYWYRQSLGQGLEFLIYFQGNSAPDKSGLPSDRFSAERTGGSVSTLTIQRTQQEDSAVYLCASSIRTSRSDTQYFGPGTRLTVL.